Listed here is a single T cell receptor beta chain. During active infection, Seattle patients enrolled and were then monitored through disease. Germline-derived CDR1 and CDR2 are SGHKS and YYEKEE (reference sequence). The CDR3 has 13 residues. V gave up 7 bases and J gave up 1 base, with 8 bases separating them. The data derive from a study of blood T cell repertoires in COVID-19. On the study more broadly: T cells, B-cell-depleted T cells, or PBMCs provided the cDNA or gDNA that served as material.

Authors' analysis steps: For nucleated cells, counts were estimated from reference gene primer amplification. Clones were sequenced by immunoSEQ multiplex PCR, and TCRdb holds only the in-frame ones, with some missing. V and J calls and clone size come straight from that table; D and trimming were deduced from the DNA. This sample has roughly 390,000 clones; approximately 87% occur once, and the top ten carry around 9.3%. V usage is TRBV5-5 and J usage is TRBJ1-4; D gene unclear. This sequence originates from a woman in her 30s with COVID-19, enrolled during active disease. Sequencing was carried out using peripheral blood. The CDR3 loop is CASCHLTNEKLFF. CDR3 DNA sequence: TGTGCCAGCTGTCACTTAACTAATGAAAAACTGTTTTTT.